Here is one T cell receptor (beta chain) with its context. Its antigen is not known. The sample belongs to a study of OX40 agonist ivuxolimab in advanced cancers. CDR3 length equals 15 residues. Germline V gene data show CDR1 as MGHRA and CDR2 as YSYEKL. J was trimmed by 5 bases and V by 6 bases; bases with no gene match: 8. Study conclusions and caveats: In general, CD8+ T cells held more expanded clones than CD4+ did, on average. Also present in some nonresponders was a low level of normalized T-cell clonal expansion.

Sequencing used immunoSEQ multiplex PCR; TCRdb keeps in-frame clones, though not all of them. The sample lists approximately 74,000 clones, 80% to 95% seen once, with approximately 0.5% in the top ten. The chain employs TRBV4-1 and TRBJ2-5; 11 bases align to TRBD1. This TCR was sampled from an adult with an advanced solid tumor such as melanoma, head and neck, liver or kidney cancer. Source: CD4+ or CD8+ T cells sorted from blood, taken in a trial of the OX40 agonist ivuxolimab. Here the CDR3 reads CASRAGTGGWETQYF. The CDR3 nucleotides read TGCGCCAGCAGGGCCGGGACAGGGGGTTGGGAGACCCAGTACTTC.